The 24 T cell receptor beta chains in this list originate from one sample, sequenced in a study of radiation and T cells in renal cell carcinoma. Time point reported: baseline pretreatment blood. Indicated treatment: 15 Gy SBRT to primary tumor, nephrectomy 4 weeks later. Clones were sequenced by immunoSEQ multiplex PCR, and TCRdb holds only the in-frame ones, with some missing. The repertoire consists of around 160,000 clones, with about nine tenths occurring once and the leading ten covering around 4%. The starting material was blood, obtained from a patient whose treatment included radiotherapy and nephrectomy. These receptors were obtained from a woman in her 70s with renal cell carcinoma.

This clone appeared a few times. The chain joins TRBV11-2 to TRBJ1-6; 9 bases map to TRBD1. The CDR3 spans 14 residues. Losses at the gene ends were 6 bases for V and 7 bases for J; bases not matched to a gene: 4. Looked up from germline, CDR1 is SGHAT and CDR2 is FQNNGV. CDR3 DNA sequence: TGTGCCAGCAGACGGACAGGGGAAAATTCACCCCTCCACTTT. Its protein product is CASRRTGENSPLHF.

Only a few counts were recorded for this clone. The rearrangement joins TRBV7-9 to TRBJ1-2, with a possible D match to TRBD1 (5 bases). The CDR3 runs to 13 residues. Germline loops: CDR1 SEHNR, CDR2 FQNEAQ (reference sequence). The V gene lost 4 bases and the J gene lost 6 bases, with 12 bases spanning the gap. The CDR3 DNA is TGTGCCAGCAGCTATAACGCGGGGGATGGCTACACCTTC. It encodes CASSYNAGDGYTF.

V and J are TRBV5-1 and TRBJ1-1; 9 nucleotides line up with TRBD1. The CDR3 covers 15 residues. CDR1 SGHRS and CDR2 YFSETQ come from the germline V gene. J was trimmed by 2 bases and V by 5 bases; bases with no gene match: 7. CDR3 protein: CASRPGTGFNTEAFF. The CDR3 DNA is TGCGCCAGCAGGCCCGGGACAGGGTTCAACACTGAAGCTTTCTTT.

The J gene is TRBJ1-2, the V gene TRBV5-4; D call uncertain. CDR1 and CDR2 (germline): SGHNT, YYREEE (reference sequence). This CDR3 is 15 amino acids long. Trimming pared 5 bases from V and 2 bases from J, leaving 16 bases between. The CDR3 DNA is TGTGCCAGCAGTCGGGCGGCAGAGTTAAACTATGGCTACACCTTC. Its translation is CASSRAAELNYGYTF. Supplemented by reference TRBV5-4 and TRBJ1-2, the full variable domain reads ETGVTQSPTHLIKTRGQQVTLRCSSQSGHNTVSWYQQALGQGPQFIFQYYREEENGRGNFPPRFSGLQFPNYSSELNVNALELDDSALYLCASSRAAELNYGYTFGSGTRLTVV.

The chain employs TRBV5-1 and TRBJ1-1, with D tentatively TRBD1 (6 bases). The CDR3 spans 16 residues. Germline V gives CDR1 SGHRS, CDR2 YFSETQ. Trimming shortened V by 0 bases and J by 5 bases, and 17 bases separated the two germline ends. CDR3 region: CASSLAYKQGRTEAFF. The CDR3 nucleotides read TGCGCCAGCAGCTTGGCTTACAAACAGGGACGGACTGAAGCTTTCTTT.

The chain carries TRBV6-5 and TRBJ1-5; D is possibly TRBD1 (5 bases). Germline-derived CDR1 and CDR2 are MNHEY and SVGAGI. The CDR3 extends over 15 amino acids. The germline V and J ends were trimmed by 6 bases and 1 base, with 13 bases remaining between them. In DNA, the CDR3 is TGTGCCAGCAGGAGAACAGGAGAAAGCAATCAGCCCCAGCATTTT. This sequence encodes CASRRTGESNQPQHF.

This sequence joins TRBV28 and TRBJ1-2; 8 bases agree with TRBD1. V lost 6 bases to trimming and J lost 6 bases; unmatched junction nucleotides: 15. CDR3 length: 16 amino acids. Germline loops: CDR1 MDHEN, CDR2 SYDVKM. CDR3 DNA: TGTGCCAGCAGACCCGTCGTAGCTCAGGGGGCGGATGGCTACACCTTC. Translation gives CASRPVVAQGADGYTF.

The rearrangement uses TRBV5-4 and TRBJ2-7, with 8 bases aligning to TRBD1. The CDR3 is made up of 16 amino acids. The germline V gene encodes CDR1 SGHNT and CDR2 YYREEE (reference sequence). V shed 1 base and J 4 bases; nucleotides not matched to a gene: 10. The CDR3 region has the DNA TGTGCCAGCAGCTTGTCCCAGGGGGCTTTAGGATACGAGCAGTACTTC. It yields the protein CASSLSQGALGYEQYF.

This sequence joins TRBV2 and TRBJ1-6; D possibly corresponds to TRBD1 (5 bases). Germline CDR1 is SNHLY and CDR2 is FYNNEI. The V gene lost 4 bases and the J gene lost 3 bases, with 10 bases spanning the gap. This CDR3 comprises 15 residues. The CDR3 DNA follows: TGTGCCAGCAGTGGTGAGAGGGGCTATAATTCACCCCTCCACTTT. Amino acid sequence: CASSGERGYNSPLHF.

This chain uses TRBV11-2 with TRBJ2-5; D is uncertain. CDR3 length equals 15 residues. V was cut by 5 bases and J by 2 bases, with 15 bases left in between. Germline V gene lookup returns CDR1 SGHAT and CDR2 FQNNGV. CDR3: CASSPSSVRQETQYF. In DNA form, the CDR3 reads TGTGCCAGCAGCCCCAGTTCCGTTAGACAAGAGACCCAGTACTTC.

The rearrangement uses TRBV7-6 and TRBJ2-3; maybe TRBD2 (7 bases). The CDR3 sequence is 16 residues long. Germline V lookup: CDR1 SGHVS, CDR2 FNYEAQ. Trimming stripped 0 bases from V and 0 bases from J, with 10 bases between. CDR3 bases: TGTGCCAGCAGCTTAGCACAGGGAGGGAGCACAGATACGCAGTATTTT. Translation: CASSLAQGGSTDTQYF.

V is TRBV11-2 and J is TRBJ1-2, with a possible D match to TRBD1 (5 bases). Trimming took off 5 bases at V and 4 bases at J, with 20 bases between the two ends. Per germline, CDR1 SGHAT and CDR2 FQNNGV. The CDR3 consists of 16 residues. The CDR3 DNA is TGTGCCAGCAGCGCTACGGGACGCCCGCCGTTCTATGGCTACACCTTC. Translation gives CASSATGRPPFYGYTF.

This chain links TRBV6-5 with TRBJ2-5, with 9 positions matching TRBD2. Germline trimming cut 5 bases from V and 6 bases from J; bases unmatched to any gene: 7. Germline assignment: CDR1 MNHEY and CDR2 SVGAGI. The CDR3 length is 14 residues. The DNA for the CDR3 is TGTGCCAGCAGTGCGCCTAGCGGGGTTAAGACCCAGTACTTC. Its translation is CASSAPSGVKTQYF.

The gene calls are TRBV7-6 and TRBJ2-7; D gene uncertain. The CDR3 sequence is 14 residues long. V was clipped by 5 bases and J by 0 bases, with 11 bases between them. Looked up from germline, CDR1 is SGHVS and CDR2 is FNYEAQ. The CDR3 bases are TGTGCCAGCAGCCACGGCGGCAGCTCCTACGAGCAGTACTTC. This sequence encodes CASSHGGSSYEQYF.

The chain carries TRBV19 and TRBJ2-1; 8 positions agree with TRBD1. J lost 1 base, V lost 4 bases, and 3 bases had no gene match. CDR3 length equals 15 residues. CDR1 LNHDA and CDR2 SQIVND come from the germline V gene (reference sequence). The chain's CDR3 is CASSTDRGSYNEQFF. CDR3 nucleotides: TGTGCCAGTAGTACTGACAGGGGATCCTACAATGAGCAGTTCTTC.

The chain combines TRBV6-5 with TRBJ1-4; no firm D call. Germline V gene lookup returns CDR1 MNHEY and CDR2 SVGAGI. This CDR3 is built from 13 residues. The V gene lost 5 bases and the J gene lost 8 bases, with 12 bases spanning the gap. CDR3 protein: CASSEGGGEKLFF. CDR3 sequence (DNA): TGTGCCAGCAGTGAGGGTGGCGGAGAAAAACTGTTTTTT.

The chain combines TRBV27 with TRBJ1-2; TRBD1 matches at 7 bases. The germline V gene has CDR1 MNHEY and CDR2 SMNVEV (reference sequence). Germline trimming cut 0 bases from V and 2 bases from J; bases unmatched to any gene: 3. This CDR3 comprises 15 residues. The CDR3 here is CASSLSAGGNYGYTF. In DNA, the CDR3 is TGTGCCAGCAGTTTATCGGCAGGGGGGAACTATGGCTACACCTTC.

This clone was detected a few times. The chain employs TRBV11-1 and TRBJ2-2; D unclear. Germline V gene sequence: CDR1 SGHAT, CDR2 FQDESV (reference sequence). Trimming removed 5 bases at V and 0 bases at J, with 10 bases between. CDR3 length: 15 residues. In DNA, the CDR3 is TGTGCCAGCAGCCTAAAGCTAGCGAACACCGGGGAGCTGTTTTTT. Protein product: CASSLKLANTGELFF.

The chain combines TRBV18 with TRBJ1-2; D not resolved. The germline V gene encodes CDR1 KGHSH and CDR2 LQKENI. This CDR3 contains 12 residues. The V end lost 6 bases, the J end lost 2 bases, and 7 bases lay between the germline ends. The CDR3 DNA follows: TGTGCCAGCTCCGACACAAACTATGGCTACACCTTC. This codes for CASSDTNYGYTF.

To note about this clone: Distinct nucleotide sequences in the sample also encode this CDR3. The chain has TRBV5-1 and TRBJ1-2; 8 bases are a match to TRBD1. The CDR3 runs 14 residues. The germline V gene has CDR1 SGHRS and CDR2 YFSETQ. The V gene end was trimmed by 4 bases and the J gene end by 3 bases; junction bases not matched to a gene: 5. In DNA, the CDR3 is TGCGCCAGCAGCCTCGGACAGGGCGACTATGGCTACACCTTC. Translating it yields CASSLGQGDYGYTF.

The V call is TRBV5-1, the J call TRBJ1-1; D is ambiguous. The CDR3 spans 14 residues. Germline V lookup: CDR1 SGHRS, CDR2 YFSETQ. Trimming stripped 5 bases from V and 3 bases from J, with 14 bases between. CDR3 sequence: CASSQIDGHTEAFF. The CDR3 nucleotides are TGCGCCAGCAGTCAAATCGACGGCCACACTGAAGCTTTCTTT.

The chain has TRBV4-1 and TRBJ2-1; 14 bases align to TRBD2. Trimming removed 6 bases from V and 2 bases from J; junction bases left unmatched: 9. CDR1 and CDR2 from the germline V gene are MGHRA and YSYEKL. The CDR3 spans 18 residues. The CDR3 DNA reads TGCGCCAGCAGGGAGGGGACTAGCGGGGGCCCCCCCTACAATGAGCAGTTCTTC. It translates to CASREGTSGGPPYNEQFF.

The V call is TRBV13, the J call TRBJ1-5, with D possibly TRBD1 on 5 matching bases. CDR3 size: 14 residues. Trimming took off 0 bases at V and 5 bases at J, with 8 bases between the two ends. In germline, CDR1 is PRHDT, CDR2 FYEKMQ (reference sequence). CDR3 nucleotides: TGTGCCAGCAGCTTAGGGGGGCAGGATCAGCCCCAGCATTTT. Its translation is CASSLGGQDQPQHF.

This clone was detected a few times. This chain connects TRBV7-2 to TRBJ2-1; D uncertain. This CDR3 contains 13 residues. Germline V lookup: CDR1 SGHTA, CDR2 FQGNSA. The V end lost 4 bases, the J end lost 2 bases, and 6 bases lay between the germline ends. The CDR3 spells CASSSEPYNEQFF. In nucleotides, the CDR3 is TGTGCCAGCAGCTCAGAGCCCTACAATGAGCAGTTCTTC.